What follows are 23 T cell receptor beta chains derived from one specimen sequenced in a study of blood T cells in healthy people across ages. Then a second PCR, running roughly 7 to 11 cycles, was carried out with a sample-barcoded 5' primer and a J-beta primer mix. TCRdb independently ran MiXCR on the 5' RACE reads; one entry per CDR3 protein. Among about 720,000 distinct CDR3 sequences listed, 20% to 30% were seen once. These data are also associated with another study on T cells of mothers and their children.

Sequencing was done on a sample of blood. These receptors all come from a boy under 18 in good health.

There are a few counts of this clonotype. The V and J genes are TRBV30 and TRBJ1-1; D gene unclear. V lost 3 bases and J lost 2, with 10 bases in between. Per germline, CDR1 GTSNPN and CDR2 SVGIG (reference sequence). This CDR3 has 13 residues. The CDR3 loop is CAWRPGSNTEAFF. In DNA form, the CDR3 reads TGTGCCTGGAGACCGGGATCTAACACTGAAGCTTTCTTT.

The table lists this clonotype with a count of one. Here the CDR3 reads CASSLAGGGVETQYF. In nucleotides, the CDR3 is TGCGCCAGCAGCTTGGCCGGTGGGGGCGTAGAGACCCAGTACTTC. This rearrangement joins TRBV5-1 to TRBJ2-5; D may be TRBD1 (6 bases). The V gene lost 0 bases and the J gene lost 4 bases, with 13 bases spanning the gap. This CDR3 is 15 amino acids long. Germline V gene sequence: CDR1 SGHRS, CDR2 YFSETQ.

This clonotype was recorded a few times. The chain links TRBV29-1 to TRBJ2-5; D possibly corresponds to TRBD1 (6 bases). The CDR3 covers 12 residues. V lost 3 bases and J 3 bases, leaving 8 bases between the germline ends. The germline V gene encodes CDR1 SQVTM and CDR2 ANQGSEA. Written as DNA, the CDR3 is TGCAGCGTTGAGTACAGGGAAGAGACCCAGTACTTC. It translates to CSVEYREETQYF.

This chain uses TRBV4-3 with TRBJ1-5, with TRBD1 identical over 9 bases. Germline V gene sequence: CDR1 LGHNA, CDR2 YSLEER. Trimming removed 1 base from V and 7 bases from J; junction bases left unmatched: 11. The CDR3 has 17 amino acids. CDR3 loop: CASSQGAPQGAFQPQHF. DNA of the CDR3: TGCGCCAGCAGCCAAGGAGCCCCACAGGGGGCTTTCCAGCCCCAGCATTTT.

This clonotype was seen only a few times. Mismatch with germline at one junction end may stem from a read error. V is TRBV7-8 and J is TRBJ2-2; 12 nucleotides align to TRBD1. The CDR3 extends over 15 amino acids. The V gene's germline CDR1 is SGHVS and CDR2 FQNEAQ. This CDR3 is CATLKGQGATGELFF. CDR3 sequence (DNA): TGTGCCACCCTGAAGGGACAGGGGGCCACCGGGGAGCTATTTTTT.

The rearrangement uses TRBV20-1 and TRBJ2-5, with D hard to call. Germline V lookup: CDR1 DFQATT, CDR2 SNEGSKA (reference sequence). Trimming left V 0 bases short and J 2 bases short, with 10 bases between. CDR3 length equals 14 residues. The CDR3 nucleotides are TGCAGTGCTAGAGATTACAAGAGACAAGAGACCCAGTACTTC. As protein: CSARDYKRQETQYF.

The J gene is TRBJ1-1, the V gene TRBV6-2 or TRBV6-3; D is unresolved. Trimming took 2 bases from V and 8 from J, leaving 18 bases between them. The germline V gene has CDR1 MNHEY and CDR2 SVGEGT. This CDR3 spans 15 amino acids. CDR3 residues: CASSYVDNFRSEAFF. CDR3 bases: TGTGCCAGCAGTTACGTCGATAATTTCCGTTCCGAAGCTTTCTTT.

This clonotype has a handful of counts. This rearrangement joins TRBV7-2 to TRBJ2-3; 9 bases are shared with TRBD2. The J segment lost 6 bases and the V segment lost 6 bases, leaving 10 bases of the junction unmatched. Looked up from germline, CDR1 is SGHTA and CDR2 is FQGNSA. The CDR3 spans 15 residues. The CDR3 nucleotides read TGTGCCAGCAGTCGCCAGACTAGCGGTGGGGATACGCAGTATTTT. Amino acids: CASSRQTSGGDTQYF. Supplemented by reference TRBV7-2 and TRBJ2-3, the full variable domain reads GAGVSQSPSNKVTEKGKDVELRCDPISGHTALYWYRQSLGQGLEFLIYFQGNSAPDKSGLPSDRFSAERTGGSVSTLTIQRTQQEDSAVYLCASSRQTSGGDTQYFGPGTRLTVL.

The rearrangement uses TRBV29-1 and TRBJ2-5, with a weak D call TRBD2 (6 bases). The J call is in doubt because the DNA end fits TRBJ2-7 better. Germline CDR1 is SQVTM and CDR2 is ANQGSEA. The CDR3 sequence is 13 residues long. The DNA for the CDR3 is TGCAGCATAAGCAGCGGGCCTACCTACGAGCAGTACTTC. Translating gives CSISSGPTYEQYF.

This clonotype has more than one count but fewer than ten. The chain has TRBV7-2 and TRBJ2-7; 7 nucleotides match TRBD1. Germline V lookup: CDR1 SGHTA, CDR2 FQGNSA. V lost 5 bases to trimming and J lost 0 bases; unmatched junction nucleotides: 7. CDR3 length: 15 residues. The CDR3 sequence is CASSHNRDSSYEQYF. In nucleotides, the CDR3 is TGTGCCAGCAGCCACAACCGGGACAGCTCCTACGAGCAGTACTTC.

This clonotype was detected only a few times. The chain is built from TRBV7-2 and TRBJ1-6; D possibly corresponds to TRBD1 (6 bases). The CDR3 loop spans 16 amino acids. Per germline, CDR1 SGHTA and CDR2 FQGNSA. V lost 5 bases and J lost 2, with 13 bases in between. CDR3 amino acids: CASSVRQVPYNSPLHF. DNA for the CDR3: TGTGCCAGCAGCGTACGACAGGTCCCCTATAATTCACCCCTCCACTTT.

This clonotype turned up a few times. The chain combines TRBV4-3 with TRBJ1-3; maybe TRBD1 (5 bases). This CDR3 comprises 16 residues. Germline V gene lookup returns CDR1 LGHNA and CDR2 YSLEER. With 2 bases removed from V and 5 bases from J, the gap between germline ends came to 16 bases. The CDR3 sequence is CASSQSNSGLRNTIYF. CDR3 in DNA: TGCGCCAGCAGCCAATCTAACTCAGGGTTAAGAAACACCATATATTTT.

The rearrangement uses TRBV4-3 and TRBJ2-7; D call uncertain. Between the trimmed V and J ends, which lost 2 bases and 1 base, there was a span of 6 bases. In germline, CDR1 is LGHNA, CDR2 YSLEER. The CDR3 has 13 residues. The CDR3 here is CASSQYQSYEQYF. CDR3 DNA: TGCGCCAGCAGCCAATATCAGTCCTACGAGCAGTACTTC.

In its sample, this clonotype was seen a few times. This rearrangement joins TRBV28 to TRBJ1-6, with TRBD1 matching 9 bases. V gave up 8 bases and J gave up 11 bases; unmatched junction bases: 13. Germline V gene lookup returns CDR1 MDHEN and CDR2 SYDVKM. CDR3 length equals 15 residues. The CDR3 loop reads CASRSPGQGLTPLHF. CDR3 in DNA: TGTGCCAGCCGATCTCCGGGACAGGGTCTGACACCCCTCCACTTT. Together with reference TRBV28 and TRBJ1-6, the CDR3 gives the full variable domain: DVKVTQSSRYLVKRTGEKVFLECVQDMDHENMFWYRQDPGLGLRLIYFSYDVKMKEKGDIPEGYSVSREKKERFSLILESASTNQTSMYLCASRSPGQGLTPLHFGNGTRLTVT.

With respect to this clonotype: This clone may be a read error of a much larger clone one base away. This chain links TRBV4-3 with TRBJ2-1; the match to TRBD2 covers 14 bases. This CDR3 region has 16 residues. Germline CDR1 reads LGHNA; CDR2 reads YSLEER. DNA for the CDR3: TGCGCCAGCAGCCAAGGACTAGCGGGAGGGTACAATGAGCAGTCCTTC. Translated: CASSQGLAGGYNEQSF.

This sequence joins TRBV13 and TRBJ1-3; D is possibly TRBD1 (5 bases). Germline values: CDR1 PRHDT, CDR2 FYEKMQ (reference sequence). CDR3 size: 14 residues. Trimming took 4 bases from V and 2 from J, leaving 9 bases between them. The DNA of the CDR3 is TGTGCCAGCAGCTCCGGGACCGCTGGAAACACCATATATTTT. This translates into CASSSGTAGNTIYF.

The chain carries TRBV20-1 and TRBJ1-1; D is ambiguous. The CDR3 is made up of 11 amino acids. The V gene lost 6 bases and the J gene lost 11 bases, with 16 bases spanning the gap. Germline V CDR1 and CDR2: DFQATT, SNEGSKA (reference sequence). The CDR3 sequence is CSARKVVFAFF. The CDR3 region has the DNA TGCAGTGCAAGAAAGGTTGTATTTGCTTTCTTT.

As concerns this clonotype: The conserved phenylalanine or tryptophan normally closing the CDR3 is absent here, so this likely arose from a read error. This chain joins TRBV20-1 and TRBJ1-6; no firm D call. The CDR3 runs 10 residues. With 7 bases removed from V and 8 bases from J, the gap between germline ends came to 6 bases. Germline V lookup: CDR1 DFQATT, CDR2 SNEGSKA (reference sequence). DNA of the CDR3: TGCAGTGGAGGGCATTCACCCCTCCACTCT. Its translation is CSGGHSPLHS.

CDR3 amino acids: CASSWVDEQFF. The CDR3 DNA follows: TGTGCCAGCTCCTGGGTTGATGAGCAGTTCTTC. The gene calls are TRBV7-9 and TRBJ2-5; no clear D. The end of the DNA fits TRBJ2-1 better, so the J call may be wrong. CDR1 is SEHNR, CDR2 FQNEAQ, per germline (reference sequence). This CDR3 comprises 11 residues.

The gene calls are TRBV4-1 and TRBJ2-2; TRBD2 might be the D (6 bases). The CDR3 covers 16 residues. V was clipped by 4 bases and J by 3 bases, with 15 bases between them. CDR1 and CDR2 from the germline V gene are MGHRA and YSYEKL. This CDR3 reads CASSPPSDSYTGELFF. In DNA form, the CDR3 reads TGCGCCAGCAGCCCTCCTAGCGACTCATACACCGGGGAGCTGTTTTTT.

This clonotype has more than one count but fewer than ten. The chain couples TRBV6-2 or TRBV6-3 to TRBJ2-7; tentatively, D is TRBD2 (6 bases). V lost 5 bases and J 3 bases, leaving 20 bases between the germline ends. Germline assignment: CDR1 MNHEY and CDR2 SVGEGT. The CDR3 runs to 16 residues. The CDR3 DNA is TGTGCCAGCAGTCAAGACCCGGGACTTCCCGGCTACGAGCAGTACTTC. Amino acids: CASSQDPGLPGYEQYF.

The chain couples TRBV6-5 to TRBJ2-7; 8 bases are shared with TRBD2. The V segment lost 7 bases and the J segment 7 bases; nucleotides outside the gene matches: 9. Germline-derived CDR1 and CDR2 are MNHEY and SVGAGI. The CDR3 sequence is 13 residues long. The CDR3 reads CASTGGGLGEQYF. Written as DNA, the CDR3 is TGTGCCAGCACCGGGGGGGGATTGGGGGAGCAGTACTTC.

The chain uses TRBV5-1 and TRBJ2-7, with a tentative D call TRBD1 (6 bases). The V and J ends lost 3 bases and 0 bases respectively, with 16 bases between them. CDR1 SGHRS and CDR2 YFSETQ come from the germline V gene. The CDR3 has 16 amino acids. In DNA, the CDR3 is TGCGCCAGCAGCTGGCCGTCGGGGACAACCTCCTACGAGCAGTACTTC. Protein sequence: CASSWPSGTTSYEQYF.